Each of the 29 T cell receptor beta chains below was sequenced from the same sample in a study of radiation and T cells in renal cell carcinoma. The time point here: blood 4 weeks post-SBRT, at nephrectomy. Treatment noted: 15 Gy SBRT to primary tumor, nephrectomy 4 weeks later. The protocol was immunoSEQ multiplex PCR, while the TCRdb copy is restricted to in-frame clones and leaves out a portion. The table includes 130,000 to 150,000 clones, approximately 86% detected once. The source material was blood, sampled from a patient whose treatment included radiotherapy and nephrectomy. The source is a woman in her forties or fifties with renal cell carcinoma.

J is TRBJ1-5 and V is TRBV5-1, with D possibly matching TRBD1 (6 bases). Germline lookup yields CDR1 SGHRS and CDR2 YFSETQ. The V gene lost 4 bases and the J gene lost 3 bases, with 14 bases spanning the gap. The CDR3 covers 15 residues. The CDR3, as DNA: TGCGCCAGCAGCATAGCCACAGGGTACAATCAGCCCCAGCATTTT. Protein: CASSIATGYNQPQHF.

This chain connects TRBV5-1 to TRBJ2-5; 8 bases map to TRBD1. Looked up from germline, CDR1 is SGHRS and CDR2 is YFSETQ. V shed 4 bases, J shed 7 bases, and the junction held 9 bases outside the gene matches. The CDR3 runs 14 residues. The CDR3 spells CASSPGQGDGTQYF. The DNA of the CDR3 is TGCGCCAGCAGCCCTGGACAGGGAGACGGGACCCAGTACTTC.

V gene TRBV9 combines with J gene TRBJ2-5, with D possibly TRBD1 on 7 matching bases. The germline V gene encodes CDR1 SGDLS and CDR2 YYNGEE. Deletions cut 0 bases from V and 3 bases from J, with 12 bases between. The CDR3 loop spans 15 amino acids. The CDR3 region is CASSVGGRGEETQYF. In DNA form, the CDR3 reads TGTGCCAGCAGCGTAGGTGGCAGGGGGGAAGAGACCCAGTACTTC.

The V and J genes are TRBV4-1 and TRBJ2-1, with 13 bases fitting TRBD2. With V trimmed by 2 bases and J by 9 bases, 13 bases remained unmatched. This CDR3 spans 18 amino acids. Germline CDR1 and CDR2: MGHRA and YSYEKL. The CDR3 region is CASSQPTRTSGRKGEQFF. The CDR3 nucleotides read TGCGCCAGCAGCCAACCCACGAGGACTAGCGGGAGAAAGGGTGAGCAGTTCTTC.

The chain joins TRBV9 to TRBJ2-7; 7 nucleotides agree with TRBD2. Germline lookup yields CDR1 SGDLS and CDR2 YYNGEE. Trimming removed 0 bases from V and 10 bases from J; junction bases left unmatched: 7. This CDR3 contains 13 residues. For the CDR3, the DNA is TGTGCCAGCAGCGTAGTGCAGGGAGGGCTTCAGTACTTC. This sequence encodes CASSVVQGGLQYF.

V gene TRBV29-1 combines with J gene TRBJ2-7; TRBD1 matches at 7 bases. CDR1 SQVTM and CDR2 ANQGSEA come from the germline V gene. CDR3 length: 14 residues. J was trimmed by 4 bases and V by 0 bases; bases with no gene match: 6. CDR3 in DNA: TGCAGCGTTGAAGATAGGGCAGGGGGTTACGAGCAGTACTTC. Translated: CSVEDRAGGYEQYF.

This chain links TRBV19 with TRBJ1-4; D unresolved. Germline-derived CDR1 and CDR2 are LNHDA and SQIVND (reference sequence). This CDR3 region has 14 residues. V was trimmed by 4 bases and J by 0 bases, leaving 6 bases between them. CDR3 protein: CASSNGATNEKLFF. The CDR3 coding sequence is TGTGCCAGTAGTAATGGCGCAACTAATGAAAAACTGTTTTTT.

This CDR3 reads CASSPGTSGGYEQYF. DNA of the CDR3: TGTGCCAGCAGCCCAGGGACTAGCGGAGGATACGAGCAGTACTTC. V is TRBV11-3 and J is TRBJ2-7, with 11 bases identical to TRBD2. V dropped 5 bases and J dropped 4; count of bases not matched to a gene: 7. Germline CDR1 reads SGHNT; CDR2 reads YENEEA. There are 15 residues in the CDR3.

The chain has TRBV7-2 and TRBJ2-5; 13 positions match TRBD2. Germline assignment: CDR1 SGHTA and CDR2 FQGNSA. The CDR3 is 17 amino acids. The junction had 8 bases not matched to a gene; V was cut back by 2 bases and J by 5 bases. The DNA of the CDR3 is TGTGCCAGCAGCTTAACTAGCGGGGGGGCTGCAGACGAGACCCAGTACTTC. Its translation: CASSLTSGGAADETQYF.

A note on this clone: At one end, the junction sequence differs from germline, possibly due to a read error. This CDR3 reads CASSVGLTNTEELFF. CDR3 DNA: TGTGCCAGCAGCGTTGGACTGACGAACACCGAGGAGCTGTTTTTT. The chain employs TRBV9 and TRBJ2-2; D perhaps matches TRBD2 (5 bases). This CDR3 has 15 amino acids. Germline CDR1 SGDLS, CDR2 YYNGEE.

This clone turned up a few times. The chain combines TRBV7-3 with TRBJ2-7, with 9 bases identical to TRBD1. Trimming took 5 bases from V and 2 from J; bases not matched to a gene: 10. In germline, CDR1 is SGHTA, CDR2 FQGTGA. The CDR3 is 16 amino acids. The CDR3 is CASSLGQGILAYEQYF. The CDR3 region has the DNA TGTGCCAGCAGCCTGGGACAGGGAATATTGGCCTACGAGCAGTACTTC.

The CDR3 sequence is CASSLVGGISTDTQYF. The DNA of the CDR3 is TGCGCCAGCAGCTTGGTAGGGGGGATCTCCACAGATACGCAGTATTTT. The rearrangement links TRBV5-1 to TRBJ2-3; D tentatively fits TRBD1 or TRBD2 (6 bases each). V dropped 0 bases and J dropped 2 bases, with 13 bases sitting between them. This CDR3 contains 16 residues. Germline V CDR1 and CDR2: SGHRS, YFSETQ.

CDR3 loop: CASRPTGGTLDTQYF. The CDR3, as DNA: TGTGCCAGCAGACCTACAGGGGGCACTTTAGATACGCAGTATTTT. This chain joins TRBV14 and TRBJ2-3, with TRBD1 matching over 9 bases. This CDR3 comprises 15 residues. Looked up from germline, CDR1 is SGHDN and CDR2 is FVKESK. J gave up 5 bases and V 6 bases, and 9 bases lay outside the gene matches.

About this clone itself: The DNA is left out, because the CDR3 cannot be placed on it with certainty; the CDR3 is given as TCRdb lists it. The V and J genes are TRBV27 and TRBJ2-3; no check of the table's D call, TRBD1, against the DNA was made. CDR1 is MNHEY and CDR2 is SMNVEV in the germline V gene (reference sequence). Inclusive of both ends, the CDR3 amounts to 15 amino acids. The CDR3 loop is CASSTSTGITDTQYF.

J is TRBJ2-5 and V is TRBV6-1; D ambiguous. V lost 8 bases, J lost 5 bases, and 21 bases lay in between. This CDR3 spans 15 amino acids. Germline V CDR1 and CDR2: MNHNS, SASEGT. In DNA, the CDR3 is TGTGCCAGCGCCGCGAATCCGATGGAGCAGGAGACCCAGTACTTC. Its protein product is CASAANPMEQETQYF.

V gene TRBV9 combines with J gene TRBJ2-3; D not certain. The germline V gene has CDR1 SGDLS and CDR2 YYNGEE. The CDR3 runs 13 residues. The V end lost 1 base, the J end lost 4 bases, and 7 bases lay between the germline ends. The CDR3 DNA sequence: TGTGCCAGCAGCGTATCTCTTGCAGATACGCAGTATTTT. This codes for CASSVSLADTQYF.

The chain joins TRBV2 to TRBJ2-7; either TRBD1 or TRBD2 may fit D (5 bases each). The V end lost 2 bases, the J end lost 2 bases, and 13 bases lay between the germline ends. Germline V gene sequence: CDR1 SNHLY, CDR2 FYNNEI. CDR3 length: 15 residues. In DNA form, the CDR3 reads TGTGCCAGCAGTGAAAATGGGGCGGGTCCCTACGAGCAGTACTTC. This encodes CASSENGAGPYEQYF.

V and J are TRBV27 and TRBJ2-7, with 9 bases fitting TRBD1. Germline V CDR1 and CDR2: MNHEY, SMNVEV (reference sequence). This CDR3 has 12 amino acids. V gave up 8 bases and J gave up 5 bases; unmatched junction bases: 4. The CDR3 region is CASVTGGNEQYF. CDR3 coding DNA: TGTGCCAGCGTCACAGGGGGCAACGAGCAGTACTTC.

The genes are TRBV9 and TRBJ2-7, with D perhaps assigned TRBD1 or TRBD2 (6 bases each). The V end was cut by 0 bases, the J end by 6 bases, with 10 bases between. The germline V gene encodes CDR1 SGDLS and CDR2 YYNGEE. The length of the CDR3 is 13 residues. CDR3 in DNA: TGTGCCAGCAGCGTAGAACAGGGAGGCGAGCAGTACTTC. It translates to CASSVEQGGEQYF.

This chain uses TRBV27 with TRBJ1-5, with 7 bases matching TRBD1. The CDR3 is 16 residues long. Losses at the gene ends were 6 bases for V and 4 bases for J; bases not matched to a gene: 12. Germline assignment: CDR1 MNHEY and CDR2 SMNVEV (reference sequence). CDR3 in DNA: TGTGCCAGCAGGCCAACACAGGACAGGCTAAATCAGCCCCAGCATTTT. This codes for CASRPTQDRLNQPQHF.

The chain combines TRBV7-2 with TRBJ1-2; D is ambiguous. V lost 1 base and J lost 7, with 7 bases in between. There are 12 residues in the CDR3. The germline V gene has CDR1 SGHTA and CDR2 FQGNSA. DNA for the CDR3: TGTGCCAGCAGCTTAGTAGGTTTTGGCTACACCTTC. Its translation is CASSLVGFGYTF.

The V and J genes are TRBV6-5 and TRBJ1-1; D perhaps matches TRBD1 (5 bases). V was shortened by 4 bases and J by 7 bases, with 13 bases between the two germline ends. This CDR3 spans 13 amino acids. Germline V gene lookup returns CDR1 MNHEY and CDR2 SVGAGI. DNA of the CDR3: TGTGCCAGCAGTTCGCCCTCGGGGCGTGAAGCTTTCTTT. Encoded protein: CASSSPSGREAFF.

A single count supports this clone. The V call is TRBV7-2, the J call TRBJ1-2; D not resolved. Germline assignment: CDR1 SGHTA and CDR2 FQGNSA. The length of the CDR3 is 13 residues. Trimming removed 4 bases from V and 2 bases from J, with 8 bases in between. The CDR3 region is CASSSRSNYGYTF. The CDR3 nucleotides read TGTGCCAGCAGCTCACGGTCCAACTATGGCTACACCTTC.

The chain couples TRBV7-9 to TRBJ1-3, with D possibly TRBD1 on 5 matching bases. This CDR3 has 16 residues. V was cut by 5 bases and J by 0 bases, with 14 bases left in between. Looked up from germline, CDR1 is SEHNR and CDR2 is FQNEAQ (reference sequence). The CDR3 nucleotides are TGTGCCAGCAGCCCCCGACAGATTCCCTCTGGAAACACCATATATTTT. It specifies CASSPRQIPSGNTIYF.

The chain uses TRBV11-2 and TRBJ2-3; TRBD1 matches 8 bases. The germline gives CDR1 SGHAT, CDR2 FQNNGV. The CDR3 has 14 residues. The ends lost 3 bases at V and 4 bases at J; junction bases unmatched: 3. For the CDR3, the DNA is TGTGCCAGCAGCTTCGGACAGGGTGCAGATACGCAGTATTTT. Encoded protein: CASSFGQGADTQYF.

The chain employs TRBV9 and TRBJ2-7; D is unclear. Germline V CDR1 and CDR2: SGDLS, YYNGEE. The V and J ends lost 0 bases and 2 bases respectively, with 12 bases between them. CDR3 length: 15 residues. The CDR3 protein is CASSVGVAETYEQYF. The CDR3 DNA sequence: TGTGCCAGCAGCGTAGGGGTTGCGGAGACCTACGAGCAGTACTTC.

V is TRBV5-4 and J is TRBJ1-1; D remains unclear. Germline lookup yields CDR1 SGHNT and CDR2 YYREEE (reference sequence). Trimming removed 0 bases from V and 0 bases from J, with 9 bases in between. The CDR3 has 15 residues. CDR3 loop: CASSLVHSMNTEAFF. The DNA of the CDR3 is TGTGCCAGCAGCTTGGTACATAGCATGAACACTGAAGCTTTCTTT.

The V and J genes are TRBV4-3 and TRBJ1-4, with 7 bases lining up with TRBD1. Trimming removed 1 base from V and 4 bases from J; junction bases left unmatched: 6. The V gene's germline CDR1 is LGHNA and CDR2 YSLEER. This CDR3 is built from 16 residues. This CDR3 reads CASSQVGGQLNEKLFF. The CDR3 bases are TGCGCCAGCAGCCAAGTAGGGGGACAGCTTAATGAAAAACTGTTTTTT.

This chain connects TRBV2 to TRBJ2-3; a weak D match, TRBD1 (6 bases). The germline V gene has CDR1 SNHLY and CDR2 FYNNEI. Between the trimmed V and J ends, which lost 7 bases and 2 bases, there was a span of 10 bases. The CDR3 is 13 residues long. CDR3 sequence reads: CASTWTATDTQYF. In DNA, the CDR3 is TGTGCCAGCACCTGGACAGCCACAGATACGCAGTATTTT. Full variable domain (rest looked up from reference TRBV2 and TRBJ2-3): EPEVTQTPSHQVTQMGQEVILRCVPISNHLYFYWYRQILGQKVEFLVSFYNNEISEKSEIFDDQFSVERPDGSNFTLKIRSTKLEDSAMYFCASTWTATDTQYFGPGTRLTVL.